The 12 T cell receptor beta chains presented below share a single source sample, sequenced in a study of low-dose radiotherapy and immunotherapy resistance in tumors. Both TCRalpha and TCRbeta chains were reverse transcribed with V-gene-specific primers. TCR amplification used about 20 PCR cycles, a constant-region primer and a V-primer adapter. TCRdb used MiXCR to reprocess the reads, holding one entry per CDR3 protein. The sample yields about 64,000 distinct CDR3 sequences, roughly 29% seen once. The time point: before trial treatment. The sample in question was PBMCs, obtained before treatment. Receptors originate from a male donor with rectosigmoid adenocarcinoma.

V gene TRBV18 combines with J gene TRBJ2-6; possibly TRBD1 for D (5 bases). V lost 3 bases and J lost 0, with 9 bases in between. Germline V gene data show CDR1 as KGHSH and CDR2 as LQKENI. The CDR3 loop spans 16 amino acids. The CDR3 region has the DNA TGTGCCAGCTCACCTCGTCAGGGCTCTGGGGCCAACGTCCTGACTTTC. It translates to CASSPRQGSGANVLTF.

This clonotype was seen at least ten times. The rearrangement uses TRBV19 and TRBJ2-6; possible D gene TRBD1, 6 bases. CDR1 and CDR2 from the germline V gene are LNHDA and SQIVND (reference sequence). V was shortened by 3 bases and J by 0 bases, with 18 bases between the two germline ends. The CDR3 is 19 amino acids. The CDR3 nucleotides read TGTGCCAGTAGTATTGGGTGGGGACAACGCAGCTCTGGGGCCAACGTCCTGACTTTC. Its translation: CASSIGWGQRSSGANVLTF.

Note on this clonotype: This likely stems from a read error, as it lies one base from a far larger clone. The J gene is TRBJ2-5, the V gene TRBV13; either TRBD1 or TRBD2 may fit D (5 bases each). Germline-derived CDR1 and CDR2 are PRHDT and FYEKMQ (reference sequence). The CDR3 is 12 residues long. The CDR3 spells CASKRDEETRYF. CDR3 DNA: TGTGCCAGCAAAAGGGACGAAGAGACCCGGTACTTC.

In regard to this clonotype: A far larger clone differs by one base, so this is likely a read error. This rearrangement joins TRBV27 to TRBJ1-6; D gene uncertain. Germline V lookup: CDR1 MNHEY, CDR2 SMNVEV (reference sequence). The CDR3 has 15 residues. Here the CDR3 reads CASSSSPRANSSLHF. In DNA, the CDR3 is TGTGCCAGCAGTTCAAGCCCCCGGGCAAATTCATCCCTCCACTTT.

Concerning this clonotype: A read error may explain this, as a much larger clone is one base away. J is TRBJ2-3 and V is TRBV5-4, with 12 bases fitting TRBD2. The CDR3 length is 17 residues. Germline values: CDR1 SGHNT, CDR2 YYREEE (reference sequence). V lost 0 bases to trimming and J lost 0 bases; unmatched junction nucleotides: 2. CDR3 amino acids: CASSLGLAGVSTDTQYF. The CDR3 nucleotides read TGTGCCAGCAGCTTGGGACTAGCGGGAGTAAGCACAGATACGCAGTATTTT.

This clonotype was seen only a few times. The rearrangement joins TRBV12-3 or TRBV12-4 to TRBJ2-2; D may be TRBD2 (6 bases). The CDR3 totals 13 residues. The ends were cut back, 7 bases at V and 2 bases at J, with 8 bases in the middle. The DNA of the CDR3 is TGTGCCAGCACCGGGACTAACACCGGGGAGCTGTTTTTT. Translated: CASTGTNTGELFF.

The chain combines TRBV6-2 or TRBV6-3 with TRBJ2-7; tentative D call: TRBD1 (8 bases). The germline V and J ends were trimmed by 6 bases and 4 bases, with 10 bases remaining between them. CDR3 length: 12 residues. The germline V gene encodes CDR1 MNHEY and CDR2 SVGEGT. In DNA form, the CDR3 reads TGTGCCAGCAGACAGGGGGGGTACGAGCAGTACTTC. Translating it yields CASRQGGYEQYF.

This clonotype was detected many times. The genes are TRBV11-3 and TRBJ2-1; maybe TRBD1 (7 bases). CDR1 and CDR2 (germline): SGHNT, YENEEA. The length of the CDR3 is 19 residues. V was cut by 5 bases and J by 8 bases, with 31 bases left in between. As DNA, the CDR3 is TGTGCCAGCAGCCCTAGGGGGCTCCTAGCGAGCAGTGAATTGGATGAGCAGTTCTTC. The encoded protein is CASSPRGLLASSELDEQFF. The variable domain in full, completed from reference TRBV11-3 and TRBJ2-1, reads EAGVVQSPRYKIIEKKQPVAFWCNPISGHNTLYWYLQNLGQGPELLIRYENEEAVDDSQLPKDRFSAERLKGVDSTLKIQPAELGDSAVYLCASSPRGLLASSELDEQFFGPGTRLTVL.

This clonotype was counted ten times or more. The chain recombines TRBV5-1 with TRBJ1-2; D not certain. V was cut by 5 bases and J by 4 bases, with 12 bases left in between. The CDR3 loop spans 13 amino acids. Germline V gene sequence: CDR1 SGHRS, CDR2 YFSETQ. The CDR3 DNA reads TGCGCCAGCAGGTTTGGACCGTCCTATGGCTACACCTTC. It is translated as CASRFGPSYGYTF.

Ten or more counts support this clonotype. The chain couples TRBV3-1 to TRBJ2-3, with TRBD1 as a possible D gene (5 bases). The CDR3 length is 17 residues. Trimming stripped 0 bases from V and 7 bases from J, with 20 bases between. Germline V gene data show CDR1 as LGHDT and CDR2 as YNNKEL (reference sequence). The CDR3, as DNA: TGTGCCAGCAGCCAAGATTGGGGCTTGGCGTGGGGAAATACGCAGTATTTT. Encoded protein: CASSQDWGLAWGNTQYF.

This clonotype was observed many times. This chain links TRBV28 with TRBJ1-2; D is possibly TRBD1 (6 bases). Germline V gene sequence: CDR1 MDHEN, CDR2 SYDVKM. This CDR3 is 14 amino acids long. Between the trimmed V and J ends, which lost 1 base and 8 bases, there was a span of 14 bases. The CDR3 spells CASSLLTGMEGYTF. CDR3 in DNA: TGTGCCAGCAGTTTATTAACAGGGATGGAAGGCTACACCTTC.

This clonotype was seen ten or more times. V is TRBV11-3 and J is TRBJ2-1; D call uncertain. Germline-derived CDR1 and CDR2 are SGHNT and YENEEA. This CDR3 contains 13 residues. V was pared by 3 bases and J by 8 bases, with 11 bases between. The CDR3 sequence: CASSLLVGYEQFF. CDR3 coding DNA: TGTGCCAGCAGCTTGTTGGTGGGCTATGAGCAGTTCTTC.